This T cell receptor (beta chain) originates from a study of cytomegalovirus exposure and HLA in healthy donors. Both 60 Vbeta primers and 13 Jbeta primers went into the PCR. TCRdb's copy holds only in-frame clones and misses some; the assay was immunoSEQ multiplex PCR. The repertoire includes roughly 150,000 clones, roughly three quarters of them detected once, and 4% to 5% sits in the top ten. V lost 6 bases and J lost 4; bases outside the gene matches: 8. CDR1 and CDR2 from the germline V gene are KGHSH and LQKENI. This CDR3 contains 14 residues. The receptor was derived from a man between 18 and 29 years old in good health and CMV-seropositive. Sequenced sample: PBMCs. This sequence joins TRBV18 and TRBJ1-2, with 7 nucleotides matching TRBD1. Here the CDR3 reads CASSPRQGTYGYTF. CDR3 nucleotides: TGTGCCAGCTCTCCTCGACAGGGAACCTATGGCTACACCTTC.